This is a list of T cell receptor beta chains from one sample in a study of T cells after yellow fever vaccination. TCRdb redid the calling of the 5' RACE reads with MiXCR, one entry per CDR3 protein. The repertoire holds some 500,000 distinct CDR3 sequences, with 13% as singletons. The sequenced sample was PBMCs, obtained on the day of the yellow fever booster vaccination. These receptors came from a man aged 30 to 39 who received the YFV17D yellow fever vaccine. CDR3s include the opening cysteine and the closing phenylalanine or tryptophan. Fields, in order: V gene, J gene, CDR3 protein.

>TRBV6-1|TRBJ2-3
CASSPMGSDTQYF
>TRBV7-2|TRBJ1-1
CASSSTGIYTEAFF
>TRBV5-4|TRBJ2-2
CASSLARGWDTGELFF
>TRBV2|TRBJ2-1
CASRSGSSYNEQFF
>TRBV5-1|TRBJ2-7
CASSLLAGVSYEQYF
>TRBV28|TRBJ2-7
CATQGLAYEQYF
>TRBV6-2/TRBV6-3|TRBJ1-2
CASSDLRSYGYTF
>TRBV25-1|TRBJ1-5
CASSELNQPQHF
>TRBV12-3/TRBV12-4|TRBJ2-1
CASSMTGSSYNEQFF
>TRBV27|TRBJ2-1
CARINEQFF
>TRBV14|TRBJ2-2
CASSRELGLARNTGELFF
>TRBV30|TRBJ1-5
CAWSVRRSFNQPQHF
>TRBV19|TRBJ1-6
CASSPSTGITSPLHF
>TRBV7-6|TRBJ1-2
CASSLGQGTTYGYTF
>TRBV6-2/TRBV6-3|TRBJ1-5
CASSATGGGRDNQPQHF
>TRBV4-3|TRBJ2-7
CASSQDGSGTFEQYF
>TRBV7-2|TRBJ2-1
CASSLLGTAYNEQFF
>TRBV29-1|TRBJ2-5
CSVGGQGETQYF
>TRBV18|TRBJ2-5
CATGRQETQYF
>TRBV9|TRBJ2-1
CASSAGTQMSEQFF
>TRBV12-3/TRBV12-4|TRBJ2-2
CASSHQENTGELFF
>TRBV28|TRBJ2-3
CASSLASGDTDTQYF
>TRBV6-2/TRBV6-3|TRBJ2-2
CATTPTSNTGELFF
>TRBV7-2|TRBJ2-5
CASGLIAGETQYF
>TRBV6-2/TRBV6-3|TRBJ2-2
CASRPSTGGTGELFF
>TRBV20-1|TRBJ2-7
CSASGLAGAYEQYF
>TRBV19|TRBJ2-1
CASSVSGRPYNEQFF
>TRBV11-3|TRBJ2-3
CASSWGTGTSGTDTQYF
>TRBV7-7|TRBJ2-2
CASSDLVGGTGELFF